The 2 T cell receptor beta chains below come from one sample, sequenced in a study of shared clonotypes between healthy human individuals. Terminally differentiated effector memory CD45RA+ cells were excluded from the naive CD8 cells, which were CD45RO-negative and positively selected for CCR7. Sequenced by immunoSEQ multiplex PCR; TCRdb stores in-frame clones only, minus some. The sample carries 2 million to 2.5 million clones, just over 90% recorded once. Input material: naive CD8+ T cells from PBMCs. These receptors came from a man aged 18 to 35 in good health. Some clones in this sample may be carry-over from other donors' samples.

V and J are TRBV27 and TRBJ2-3, with 9 bases matching TRBD2. V lost 3 bases to trimming and J lost 0 bases; unmatched junction nucleotides: 4. The CDR3 is 16 residues long. The germline gives CDR1 MNHEY, CDR2 SMNVEV (reference sequence). The CDR3 protein is CASSFRTSVSTDTQYF. CDR3 in DNA: TGTGCCAGCAGTTTCAGGACTAGCGTGAGCACAGATACGCAGTATTTT.

The CDR3 region is CASSPGDINQPQHF. The CDR3 DNA reads as TGTGCCAGCTCACCAGGGGATATTAATCAGCCCCAGCATTTT. This chain joins TRBV18 and TRBJ1-5; no definite D call. CDR1 is KGHSH and CDR2 is LQKENI in the germline V gene. Trimming removed 2 bases at V and 4 bases at J, with 9 bases between. This CDR3 is built from 14 residues.